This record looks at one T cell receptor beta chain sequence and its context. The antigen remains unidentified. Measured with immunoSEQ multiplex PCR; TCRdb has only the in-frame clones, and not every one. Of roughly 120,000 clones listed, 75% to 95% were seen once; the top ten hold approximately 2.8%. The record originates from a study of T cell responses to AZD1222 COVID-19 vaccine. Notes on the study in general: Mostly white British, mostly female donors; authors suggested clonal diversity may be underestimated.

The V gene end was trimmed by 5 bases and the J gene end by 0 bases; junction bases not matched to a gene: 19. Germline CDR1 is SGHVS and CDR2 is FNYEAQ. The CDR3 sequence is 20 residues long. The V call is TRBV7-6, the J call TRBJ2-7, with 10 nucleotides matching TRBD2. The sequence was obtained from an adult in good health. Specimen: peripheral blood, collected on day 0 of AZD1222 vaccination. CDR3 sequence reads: CASSATLAGVGLGSSYEQYF. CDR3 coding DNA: TGTGCCAGCAGCGCCACTCTAGCGGGAGTCGGTTTAGGCAGCTCCTACGAGCAGTACTTC.